These T cell receptor beta chains were read from a single sample in a study of shared clonotypes between healthy human individuals. Produced via immunoSEQ multiplex PCR; TCRdb's table is partial and in-frame only. The sample includes about 520,000 clones, 60% to 80% of them seen just once. Material: PBMCs. These receptors were collected from a woman aged 40 to 50 in good health. Some clones in this sample may be carry-over from other donors' samples. The conserved cysteine and the conserved F or W are not part of the CDR3 here. Each record gives: D gene, V gene, J gene, clone size, CDR3 protein. The D gene is left open where the match is weak. Not every row has a clone size; where given, it reads once, few, many or a size class.

D gene: NA; V gene: TRBV15; J gene: TRBJ2-7; clone size: NA; CDR3 protein: ATSRGDSSPEQY
D gene: TRBD2; V gene: TRBV10-3; J gene: TRBJ2-2; clone size: once; CDR3 protein: AISGLASNTGELF
D gene: NA; V gene: TRBV5-4; J gene: TRBJ2-3; clone size: few; CDR3 protein: ASSFGGGRADTQY
D gene: TRBD2; V gene: TRBV7-3; J gene: TRBJ2-7; clone size: few; CDR3 protein: ASSRGASGRLDEQY
D gene: NA; V gene: TRBV15; J gene: TRBJ2-3; clone size: once; CDR3 protein: ATSSRFGDTQY
D gene: NA; V gene: TRBV28; J gene: TRBJ1-2; clone size: NA; CDR3 protein: ASSFGSGYGYT
D gene: NA; V gene: TRBV11-1; J gene: TRBJ2-7; clone size: NA; CDR3 protein: ASSLGLTDEQY
D gene: NA; V gene: TRBV4-2; J gene: TRBJ2-7; clone size: NA; CDR3 protein: ASSQDRDISSYEQY
D gene: NA; V gene: TRBV6-1; J gene: TRBJ2-6; clone size: once; CDR3 protein: ASRFSGANVLT
D gene: NA; V gene: TRBV9; J gene: TRBJ2-1; clone size: NA; CDR3 protein: ASSVGQESEQF
D gene: NA; V gene: TRBV2; J gene: TRBJ2-7; clone size: NA; CDR3 protein: ASSEVVYEQY
D gene: TRBD2; V gene: TRBV2; J gene: TRBJ2-1; clone size: NA; CDR3 protein: ASSEVGLAAYNEQF
D gene: NA; V gene: TRBV5-8; J gene: TRBJ1-2; clone size: NA; CDR3 protein: ASSLIGVLGYT
D gene: NA; V gene: TRBV5-3; J gene: TRBJ2-7; clone size: NA; CDR3 protein: ARKEGTYEQY
D gene: TRBD1; V gene: TRBV19; J gene: TRBJ1-1; clone size: NA; CDR3 protein: ASKKGTEMNTEAF
D gene: TRBD2; V gene: TRBV4-2; J gene: TRBJ2-7; clone size: NA; CDR3 protein: ASSHPGQGGPGEQY
D gene: NA; V gene: TRBV15; J gene: TRBJ2-3; clone size: few; CDR3 protein: ATSSLLANTDTQY
D gene: NA; V gene: TRBV6-5; J gene: TRBJ1-2; clone size: NA; CDR3 protein: ASSYSKFNRIYGYT
D gene: TRBD1; V gene: TRBV10-3; J gene: TRBJ2-3; clone size: once; CDR3 protein: AIKGRGISDTQY
D gene: TRBD2; V gene: TRBV27; J gene: TRBJ2-7; clone size: few; CDR3 protein: ASKGLADREQY
D gene: NA; V gene: TRBV11-2; J gene: TRBJ2-1; clone size: NA; CDR3 protein: ASSLSYNEQF
D gene: NA; V gene: TRBV4-3; J gene: TRBJ2-7; clone size: NA; CDR3 protein: ASSQVRSGYEQY
D gene: TRBD1; V gene: TRBV15; J gene: TRBJ2-3; clone size: few; CDR3 protein: ATSRGRGQGADTQY
D gene: NA; V gene: TRBV5-1; J gene: TRBJ2-1; clone size: NA; CDR3 protein: ASSLWNSDEQF
D gene: NA; V gene: TRBV4-2; J gene: TRBJ1-2; clone size: once; CDR3 protein: ASSQDGGAADYGYT
D gene: NA; V gene: TRBV7-9; J gene: TRBJ1-3; clone size: NA; CDR3 protein: ASSLDNGNTIY
D gene: TRBD1; V gene: TRBV10-3; J gene: TRBJ1-1; clone size: few; CDR3 protein: AITPGQVNTEAF
D gene: TRBD2; V gene: TRBV5-1; J gene: TRBJ2-1; clone size: NA; CDR3 protein: ASSPGLAGNNEQF
D gene: NA; V gene: TRBV7-9; J gene: TRBJ1-5; clone size: NA; CDR3 protein: ARASKPQH
D gene: NA; V gene: TRBV11-2; J gene: TRBJ2-7; clone size: NA; CDR3 protein: ASGTSGPLTEQY
D gene: NA; V gene: TRBV14; J gene: TRBJ2-5; clone size: NA; CDR3 protein: ASSHLPLGLAHLQETQY
D gene: NA; V gene: TRBV7-2; J gene: TRBJ2-5; clone size: NA; CDR3 protein: ASSLVGGLETQY
D gene: NA; V gene: TRBV6-1; J gene: TRBJ1-1; clone size: NA; CDR3 protein: ASSPGRHTEAF
D gene: TRBD2; V gene: TRBV4-2; J gene: TRBJ2-1; clone size: NA; CDR3 protein: ASSQGLAGTYNEQF
D gene: NA; V gene: TRBV5-4; J gene: TRBJ1-2; clone size: NA; CDR3 protein: ASSPGHSFGYT
D gene: NA; V gene: TRBV14; J gene: TRBJ1-2; clone size: NA; CDR3 protein: ASSQDLPQGIGGYT
D gene: NA; V gene: TRBV30; J gene: TRBJ2-5; clone size: many; CDR3 protein: AWSANIRETQY
D gene: TRBD2; V gene: TRBV7-9; J gene: TRBJ2-7; clone size: NA; CDR3 protein: ASSIGLAGNYEQY
D gene: TRBD1; V gene: TRBV4-2; J gene: TRBJ2-5; clone size: once; CDR3 protein: ASSQDRGETQY
D gene: TRBD2; V gene: TRBV2; J gene: TRBJ2-7; clone size: once; CDR3 protein: ASSVSGRVEQY
D gene: TRBD1; V gene: TRBV5-4; J gene: TRBJ2-2; clone size: NA; CDR3 protein: ASSKGQGLAGELF
D gene: NA; V gene: TRBV30; J gene: TRBJ2-5; clone size: once; CDR3 protein: AWRPTGWETQY